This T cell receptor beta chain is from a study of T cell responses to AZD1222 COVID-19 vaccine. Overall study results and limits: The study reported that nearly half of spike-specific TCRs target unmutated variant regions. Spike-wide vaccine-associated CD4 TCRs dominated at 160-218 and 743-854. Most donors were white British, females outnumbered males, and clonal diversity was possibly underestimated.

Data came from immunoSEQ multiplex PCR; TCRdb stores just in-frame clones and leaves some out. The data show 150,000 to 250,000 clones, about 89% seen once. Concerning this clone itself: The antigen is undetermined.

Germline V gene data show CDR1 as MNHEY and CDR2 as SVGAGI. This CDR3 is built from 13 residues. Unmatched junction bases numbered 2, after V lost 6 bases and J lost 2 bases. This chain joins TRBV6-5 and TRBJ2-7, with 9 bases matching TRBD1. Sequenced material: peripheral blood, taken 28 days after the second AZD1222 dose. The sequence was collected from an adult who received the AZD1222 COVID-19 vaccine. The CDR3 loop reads CASRTGGAYEQYF. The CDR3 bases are TGTGCCAGCAGAACAGGGGGCGCCTACGAGCAGTACTTC.